These 30 T cell receptor beta chains were all obtained from the same sample, sequenced in a study of post-analysis software for immune sequencing data. These receptors' targets are unknown. Unique molecular identifiers were present in the TCR beta cDNA libraries. TCRdb ran MiXCR on the PCR reads and lists one entry per CDR3 protein. Here the sample spans about 820,000 distinct CDR3 sequences, 53% being singletons. Overall study findings and caveats: Included in a set of about 5 TRBV segments more frequent in patients than controls were TRBV5-6, TRBV5-1 and TRBV20-1.

Sequencing used blood. The receptors come from a girl aged 10-17 years with multiple sclerosis.

The chain combines TRBV29-1 with TRBJ2-3, with D perhaps given as TRBD1 or TRBD2 (7 bases each). The V end lost 6 bases, the J end lost 3 bases, and 13 bases lay between the germline ends. The CDR3 is made up of 13 amino acids. Germline lookup yields CDR1 SQVTM and CDR2 ANQGSEA. The CDR3 DNA reads as TGCAGCGTGTGGGGGGGACAGACAGATACGCAGTATTTT. It is translated as CSVWGGQTDTQYF.

This clonotype occurred a few times. The genes are TRBV4-1 and TRBJ2-7; D gene unclear. CDR3 length equals 13 residues. V was cut by 1 base and J by 7 bases, with 11 bases left in between. Germline values: CDR1 MGHRA, CDR2 YSYEKL. The CDR3 sequence is CASSQAALQEQYF. CDR3 in DNA: TGCGCCAGCAGCCAAGCGGCCCTCCAGGAGCAGTACTTC.

This clonotype was seen only a few times. This rearrangement joins TRBV3-1 to TRBJ1-5; D is perhaps TRBD1 (6 bases). The germline gives CDR1 LGHDT, CDR2 YNNKEL (reference sequence). This CDR3 is built from 14 residues. Between the trimmed V and J ends, which lost 4 bases and 3 bases, there was a span of 10 bases. The CDR3 protein is CASSLGTINQPQHF. In DNA form, the CDR3 reads TGTGCCAGCAGCCTCGGGACAATCAATCAGCCCCAGCATTTT. The complete variable domain, with remaining parts taken from reference TRBV3-1 and TRBJ1-5, reads DTAVSQTPKYLVTQMGNDKSIKCEQNLGHDTMYWYKQDSKKFLKIMFSYNNKELIINETVPNRFSPKSPDKAHLNLHINSLELGDSAVYFCASSLGTINQPQHFGDGTRLSIL.

This clonotype was observed a few times. The chain uses TRBV29-1 and TRBJ1-2; 7 bases agree with TRBD1. This CDR3 has 13 amino acids. V gave up 1 base and J gave up 7 bases; unmatched junction bases: 6. Per germline, CDR1 SQVTM and CDR2 ANQGSEA. The CDR3 spells CSVEVGTEGGYTF. The CDR3 region has the DNA TGCAGCGTTGAAGTAGGGACAGAAGGTGGCTACACCTTC.

This chain uses TRBV6-2 or TRBV6-3 with TRBJ1-1; D not resolved. The CDR3 sequence is 13 residues long. V was cut by 8 bases and J by 6 bases, with 16 bases left in between. The germline V gene encodes CDR1 MNHEY and CDR2 SVGEGT. The CDR3 region has the DNA TGTGCCAGCGCCGACAACCTTCGCGCTGAAGCTTTCTTT. Its protein product is CASADNLRAEAFF.

This chain joins TRBV5-1 and TRBJ2-1; 8 nucleotides line up with TRBD1. This CDR3 region has 12 residues. The trim removed 4 bases at V and 10 bases at J, leaving 4 bases unmatched. Germline CDR1 and CDR2: SGHRS and YFSETQ. CDR3 sequence: CASSARTGEQFF. CDR3 nucleotide sequence: TGCGCCAGCAGCGCTAGGACAGGGGAGCAGTTCTTC.

This clonotype has only a few counts. CDR3 loop: CASSSPGTGGYSEQFF. CDR3 nucleotides: TGTGCCAGCAGTTCCCCCGGGACAGGGGGCTATAGTGAGCAGTTCTTC. The chain links TRBV28 to TRBJ2-1, with 12 bases lining up with TRBD1. This CDR3 contains 16 residues. V shed 4 bases and J 9 bases; nucleotides not matched to a gene: 10. CDR1 and CDR2 from the germline V gene are MDHEN and SYDVKM.

This clonotype showed up just once. CDR3 sequence: CASSQRLQAGVYEQYF. The CDR3, as DNA: TGTGCCAGCAGCCAGAGGCTGCAAGCGGGGGTGTACGAGCAGTACTTC. The chain is built from TRBV3-1 and TRBJ2-7, with 8 bases identical to TRBD2. This CDR3 is built from 16 residues. V shed 3 bases, J shed 4 bases, and the junction held 11 bases outside the gene matches. Per germline, CDR1 LGHDT and CDR2 YNNKEL (reference sequence).

This clonotype was counted between two and nine times. The V gene is TRBV7-8, the J gene TRBJ2-4, with no clear D. The DNA end lines up better with TRBJ2-5; the J call may be wrong. Germline V gene data show CDR1 as SGHVS and CDR2 as FQNEAQ. The CDR3 has 15 residues. In DNA form, the CDR3 reads TGTGCCAGCAGTCGTACGCGGCAGTTCGGGGAGACCCAGTACTTC. The encoded protein is CASSRTRQFGETQYF.

The V and J genes are TRBV5-4 and TRBJ1-2, with D maybe TRBD1 (5 bases). V dropped 6 bases and J dropped 6 bases, with 18 bases sitting between them. In germline, CDR1 is SGHNT, CDR2 YYREEE (reference sequence). This CDR3 is 14 amino acids long. The CDR3, as DNA: TGTGCCAGCAACCCTCTCGGCAGGGTTGATGGCTACACCTTC. Translated, it gives CASNPLGRVDGYTF.

DNA of the CDR3: TGCAGTGCTAGGGGACAGGGATCCGGGGAGACCCAGTACTTC. It yields the protein CSARGQGSGETQYF. The V call is TRBV20-1, the J call TRBJ2-7, with TRBD1 identical over 9 bases. The J call is doubtful: the DNA matches TRBJ2-5 better. The CDR3 extends over 14 amino acids. Germline CDR1 is DFQATT and CDR2 is SNEGSKA (reference sequence).

This clonotype was seen a handful of times. The chain combines TRBV12-3 or TRBV12-4 with TRBJ2-7; TRBD2 might be the D (6 bases). The CDR3 consists of 15 residues. The V end was cut by 2 bases, the J end by 0 bases, with 11 bases between. CDR3 bases: TGTGCCAGCAGTTTACTTCTAGCGAGCTCCTACGAGCAGTACTTC. Translation: CASSLLLASSYEQYF.

The V gene is TRBV6-5, the J gene TRBJ1-1; a weak D match, TRBD1 (5 bases). With 4 bases removed from V and 0 bases from J, the gap between germline ends came to 12 bases. The CDR3 covers 15 residues. Germline V CDR1 and CDR2: MNHEY, SVGAGI. CDR3 sequence: CASSSTTDMNTEAFF. CDR3 DNA: TGTGCCAGCAGTTCCACGACAGATATGAACACTGAAGCTTTCTTT.

This clonotype was seen many times. The chain has TRBV11-2 and TRBJ2-7; TRBD1 matches 8 bases. The germline V gene encodes CDR1 SGHAT and CDR2 FQNNGV. V lost 4 bases to trimming and J lost 1 base; unmatched junction nucleotides: 3. This CDR3 has 14 amino acids. CDR3 bases: TGTGCCAGCAGCTCGGACAGGGTTTCCTACGAGCAGTACTTC. Translating it yields CASSSDRVSYEQYF. Combining the CDR3 with reference TRBV11-2 and TRBJ2-7 gives the whole variable domain EAGVAQSPRYKIIEKRQSVAFWCNPISGHATLYWYQQILGQGPKLLIQFQNNGVVDDSQLPKDRFSAERLKGVDSTLKIQPAKLEDSAVYLCASSSDRVSYEQYFGPGTRLTVT.

This clonotype showed up just a few times. The CDR3 DNA sequence: TGTGCCAGCAGTCTACCGGACAACTACGAGCAGTACTTC. It encodes CASSLPDNYEQYF. This chain uses TRBV12-3 or TRBV12-4 with TRBJ2-7, with a weak D call TRBD1 (5 bases). This CDR3 is 13 amino acids long. V lost 5 bases, J lost 3 bases, and 11 bases lay in between.

This clonotype was counted ten times or more. CDR3 protein: CASSYRGASYEQYF. CDR3 nucleotide sequence: TGTGCCAGCAGTTACCGAGGCGCCTCCTACGAGCAGTACTTC. This rearrangement joins TRBV6-5 to TRBJ2-7; D remains unclear. Germline values: CDR1 MNHEY, CDR2 SVGAGI. This CDR3 spans 14 amino acids. V gave up 2 bases and J gave up 0 bases, with 8 bases separating them.

The chain couples TRBV4-2 to TRBJ2-1; tentatively, D is TRBD2 (6 bases). CDR1 LGHNA and CDR2 YNFKEQ come from the germline V gene. V dropped 0 bases and J dropped 11 bases, with 17 bases sitting between them. The CDR3 runs 15 residues. The CDR3 DNA reads TGTGCCAGCAGCCAAGACAGCGGGCGGGCGCTCAAGCAGTTCTTC. Its protein product is CASSQDSGRALKQFF.

The V call is TRBV20-1, the J call TRBJ2-1; TRBD2 aligns across 8 bases. The CDR3 has 17 amino acids. Germline CDR1 reads DFQATT; CDR2 reads SNEGSKA (reference sequence). The ends lost 0 bases at V and 4 bases at J; junction bases unmatched: 11. CDR3 DNA sequence: TGCAGTGCTAGAGATAGAAGCGGGAGTATATGGTACAATGAGCAGTTCTTC. Its translation is CSARDRSGSIWYNEQFF.

In this sample, this clonotype turned up a few times. This chain joins TRBV5-1 and TRBJ2-7; D might be TRBD1 (6 bases). The CDR3 is made up of 13 amino acids. Germline V lookup: CDR1 SGHRS, CDR2 YFSETQ. With 4 bases removed from V and 3 bases from J, the gap between germline ends came to 11 bases. This chain's CDR3 is CASSGGGVYEQYF. CDR3 nucleotides: TGCGCCAGCAGCGGGGGCGGTGTCTACGAGCAGTACTTC.

On this clonotype: The junction departs from the called germline gene at one end, perhaps through a read error. V and J are TRBV5-1 and TRBJ2-7; 9 nucleotides agree with TRBD2. This CDR3 contains 16 residues. Germline loops: CDR1 SGHRS, CDR2 YFSETQ. CDR3 nucleotides: TGCGCCAGCGGCTTGGCCTTGCTGGGACTAGCCGGCGAGCAGTACTTC. Amino acid sequence: CASGLALLGLAGEQYF.

The table lists this clonotype with a few counts. The chain joins TRBV12-3 or TRBV12-4 to TRBJ2-3, with D possibly being TRBD2 (6 bases). CDR3 length equals 15 residues. The ends were cut back, 6 bases at V and 4 bases at J, with 17 bases in the middle. This chain's CDR3 is CASSSRSASADTQYF. The CDR3 region has the DNA TGTGCCAGCAGCTCCCGATCGGCTAGCGCAGATACGCAGTATTTT.

This clonotype came up a few times. The chain is built from TRBV7-9 and TRBJ2-7; TRBD1 is a possible D gene (8 bases). This CDR3 is built from 14 residues. V lost 8 bases to trimming and J lost 3 bases, with 17 bases between them. Germline CDR1 is SEHNR and CDR2 is FQNEAQ (reference sequence). This CDR3 is CASVRTGRDYEQYF. Written as DNA, the CDR3 is TGTGCCAGCGTACGGACAGGGAGGGACTACGAGCAGTACTTC.

The chain couples TRBV25-1 to TRBJ2-5; TRBD1 matches 8 bases. The last part of the DNA fits TRBJ2-7 better; the J call may be wrong. Per the germline V gene, CDR1 is MGHDK and CDR2 is SYGVNS. This CDR3 spans 14 amino acids. As DNA, the CDR3 is TGTGCCAGCGCACACGGACAGGGAGTCTACGAGCAGTACTTC. It specifies CASAHGQGVYEQYF.

This clonotype was recorded a few times. The V call is TRBV29-1, the J call TRBJ1-2; no firm D call. The CDR3 extends over 14 amino acids. The germline gives CDR1 SQVTM, CDR2 ANQGSEA. The ends were cut back, 2 bases at V and 5 bases at J, with 15 bases in the middle. The CDR3 region is CSVEFGGRSYGYTF. The CDR3 DNA reads as TGCAGCGTTGAATTTGGAGGACGGTCTTATGGCTACACCTTC.

This clonotype was picked up a small number of times. The V call is TRBV25-1, the J call TRBJ2-3, with D hard to call. CDR1 and CDR2 (germline): MGHDK, SYGVNS. The germline V and J ends were trimmed by 3 bases and 5 bases, with 9 bases remaining between them. This CDR3 has 13 amino acids. CDR3 sequence (DNA): TGTGCCAGCAGTGAGAGGTTAGAAGATACGCAGTATTTT. Translated: CASSERLEDTQYF.

This chain connects TRBV12-3 or TRBV12-4 to TRBJ1-4; D is perhaps TRBD1 (5 bases). This CDR3 spans 13 amino acids. The V end was cut by 5 bases, the J end by 10 bases, with 14 bases between. The CDR3 is CASSAGGGRKLFF. CDR3 DNA: TGTGCCAGCAGTGCGGGGGGAGGCCGAAAACTGTTTTTT.

The V gene is TRBV7-9, the J gene TRBJ2-7, with D uncertain. With the DNA end fitting TRBJ2-5 better, the J assignment may be wrong. CDR1 and CDR2 (germline): SEHNR, FQNEAQ (reference sequence). The CDR3 has 11 amino acids. CDR3 sequence: CASSSMETQYF. The CDR3 region has the DNA TGTGCCAGCAGCAGCATGGAGACCCAGTACTTC.

This clonotype was recorded many times. The chain uses TRBV20-1 and TRBJ2-7; tentatively, D is TRBD2 (6 bases). Germline V gene data show CDR1 as DFQATT and CDR2 as SNEGSKA (reference sequence). Trimming took 6 bases from V and 0 from J, leaving 15 bases between them. The length of the CDR3 is 14 residues. CDR3 nucleotides: TGCAGTGCCAGACGGGCGGGAAGCTCCTACGAGCAGTACTTC. Protein product: CSARRAGSSYEQYF.

This clonotype turned up a few times. The J gene is TRBJ1-2, the V gene TRBV29-1, with D possibly matching TRBD1 (6 bases). Germline V gene data show CDR1 as SQVTM and CDR2 as ANQGSEA. The V and J ends lost 1 base and 3 bases respectively, with 15 bases between them. The CDR3 consists of 15 residues. The CDR3 coding sequence is TGCAGCGTTGAAGGGATTCCGGGGGCCCACTATGGCTACACCTTC. This sequence encodes CSVEGIPGAHYGYTF.

V usage is TRBV2 and J usage is TRBJ1-2; D uncertain. The V end lost 1 base, the J end lost 0 bases, and 9 bases lay between the germline ends. Germline V gene data show CDR1 as SNHLY and CDR2 as FYNNEI. This CDR3 is 15 amino acids long. CDR3 sequence: CASSEVPGANYGYTF. CDR3 DNA: TGTGCCAGCAGTGAAGTTCCGGGAGCTAACTATGGCTACACCTTC.